This T cell receptor beta chain derives from a study of blood T cell repertoires in COVID-19. V shed 3 bases and J 7 bases; nucleotides not matched to a gene: 13. The CDR3 covers 16 residues. Looked up from germline, CDR1 is SGDLS and CDR2 is YYNGEE. Data came from immunoSEQ multiplex PCR; TCRdb stores just in-frame clones and leaves some out. This repertoire shows fewer than 250,000 clones, more than 70% found once; its top ten account for around 1.9%. Cohort allocation depended upon clinical history that participants reported. For recovered donors of Cohort 3, there were two negative PCRs, clearance, or symptom resolution.

This receptor was taken from a woman aged 45-59 years who had recovered from COVID-19. V is TRBV9 and J is TRBJ1-1, with TRBD1 matching 9 bases. What was sequenced was PBMCs or T cells enriched from blood (not recorded which). CDR3 region: CASSEHPNRGHIEAFF. The CDR3 nucleotides read TGTGCCAGCAGCGAACATCCCAACAGGGGGCATATTGAAGCTTTCTTT.